The T cell receptor beta chain described here comes from a study of T cells in Graves' hyperthyroidism and ophthalmopathy. Across the study: Peripheral blood was acquired at first diagnosis, ahead of any therapy whatsoever.

This clonotype was observed many times. The CDR3 length is 16 residues. From germline, CDR1 is SGHRS and CDR2 YFSETQ. Trimming took 4 bases from V and 5 from J, leaving 21 bases between them. Exclusion followed for patients with uncontrolled infection, other autoimmune disease, pregnancy or lactation. The diagnoses drew upon clinical symptoms, serum thyroxine and TRAb, thyroid ultrasound and orbital computed tomography. There were TCR beta CDR3 regions amplified from RNA transcripts. First-round RT-PCR of the TCR CDR3 relied on the HTBI primer set. TCRdb reanalysed the multiplex PCR reads using MiXCR and keeps one entry per CDR3 protein. The repertoire holds some 400,000 distinct CDR3 sequences, with roughly 13% as singletons.

Sequencing used blood. This chain joins TRBV5-1 and TRBJ1-1, with D perhaps TRBD1 (5 bases). The source is a woman aged 60-70 years with Graves' hyperthyroidism. The CDR3 DNA is TGCGCCAGCAGCCCTGCCACCCAGGGAGTGGCGACTGAAGCTTTCTTT. It is translated as CASSPATQGVATEAFF.